A selection of T cell receptor beta chains follows, all from one sample in a study of blood T cell repertoires in COVID-19. Sequenced by immunoSEQ multiplex PCR; TCRdb stores in-frame clones only, minus some. The repertoire has about 350,000 clones, about 90% of them found once; the top ten carry approximately 1%. Sequencing was done on a sample of PBMCs or T cells enriched from blood (not recorded which). These receptors came from a woman aged 25 to 39 who had recovered from COVID-19. Each CDR3 is given without its conserved first and last residue.

TRBV28	TRBJ2-3	ASSLSSGGSTDTQY
TRBV6-5	TRBJ1-5	ASSYSGSQPQH
TRBV9	TRBJ1-1	ASSPGQVMNTEAF
TRBV3-1/TRBV3-2	TRBJ2-7	ASSQGRGLSSYEQY
TRBV2	TRBJ1-4	ADRAGVGEKLF
TRBV18	TRBJ1-2	ASSTRPSGTEYGYT
TRBV7-8	TRBJ1-5	ASSKGDRGSQPQH
TRBV4-1	TRBJ1-5	ASSQFQGSNQPQH
TRBV3-1/TRBV3-2	TRBJ2-5	ASSQDASGVTQETQY
TRBV15	TRBJ1-2	ATSRGQGYGYT
TRBV2	TRBJ1-1	ASSVIGSTEAF
TRBV18	TRBJ2-4	ASSPGLENIQY
TRBV2	TRBJ2-1	ASGETGLAGYNEQF
TRBV2	TRBJ1-1	ASSPQRQGNTEAF
TRBV7-8	TRBJ2-7	ASSPGQGPPYEQY
TRBV19	TRBJ1-1	ASSISRTEAF
TRBV12-3/TRBV12-4	TRBJ2-7	ASSIGRGYEQY
TRBV30	TRBJ1-5	AWSVAEGQPQH
TRBV28	TRBJ2-3	ASSRQGSGTDTQY
TRBV6-4	TRBJ1-5	ASSPRGGFQPQH
TRBV30	TRBJ1-4	ACQTGEREKLF
TRBV6-1	TRBJ1-1	ASSEPGLMNTEAF
TRBV10-3	TRBJ1-2	AISERGGNYGYT
TRBV20-1	TRBJ2-4	SASFLRGVGAKNIQY
TRBV28	TRBJ1-3	ASSFLPVSGNTIY
TRBV19	TRBJ2-5	ASSIVGGLASQETQY
TRBV2	TRBJ1-1	ASSPDRGTGNPF
TRBV7-9	TRBJ1-3	ASSLSGNTIY
TRBV7-4	TRBJ1-4	ASSLGDREYEKLF
TRBV2	TRBJ2-2	ASSEQINTGELF
TRBV6-1	TRBJ1-6	ASSEMDRAYNSPLH
TRBV21-1	TRBJ2-3	ASPTGVETDTQY
TRBV5-5	TRBJ2-7	ASSRAGQDSYEQY
TRBV6-2/TRBV6-3	TRBJ1-5	ASSGGATNQPQH
TRBV3-1/TRBV3-2	TRBJ2-7	ASSRQGTNEQY
TRBV28	TRBJ1-1	ASTTGNTEAF
TRBV28	TRBJ1-1	ASSSSGTGMTEAF
TRBV4-3	TRBJ1-6	ASSQVVGTGQSPLH
TRBV28	TRBJ1-4	ASSPQAPAGKLF
TRBV5-1	TRBJ1-3	ASSVGQGKNTIY
TRBV24-1	TRBJ2-5	ATSDRAAGQGETQY
TRBV6-2/TRBV6-3	TRBJ2-7	ASSSGGSYEQY
TRBV7-2	TRBJ1-3	ASSPGTGNHIY
TRBV4-1	TRBJ1-1	ASSQVGERWAF
TRBV28	TRBJ1-5	ASSLVTANQPQH
TRBV12-3/TRBV12-4	TRBJ1-5	ASRIGGGSPQH
TRBV6-5	TRBJ1-5	ASRDGQGLGQPQH
TRBV29-1	TRBJ1-4	SVRRGGKQEKLF
TRBV5-6	TRBJ2-2	ASSRRLTTGANTGELF
TRBV7-8	TRBJ2-7	ASSLVTGGTYEQY
TRBV5-1	TRBJ2-4	ASSSPGGPKY
TRBV5-1	TRBJ2-5	ASSTGTSEETQY